The subject of this entry is one T cell receptor (beta chain). Germline lookup yields CDR1 LNHDA and CDR2 SQIVND (reference sequence). The CDR3 contains 14 residues. Trimming left V 5 bases short and J 0 bases short, with 9 bases between. The sample comes from a study of blood T cell repertoires in COVID-19. Study information: From the United States, Italy and Spain came samples of acute and convalescent COVID-19. PBMCs, B-cell-depleted T cells, or T cells were the source of the cDNA or gDNA that made up the material.

In the study's own analysis: Reference gene primers were amplified, and this amplification served to estimate nucleated cell counts. Clones were read by immunoSEQ multiplex PCR, and TCRdb kept only the in-frame ones, dropping some. V, J and clone size are taken as reported in that table, and D and trimming were inferred from the DNA itself. The sample shows approximately 130,000 clones, more than 80% of them seen only once. V is TRBV19 and J is TRBJ2-3, with D possibly matching TRBD2 (6 bases). Sequenced: peripheral blood. The sequence was obtained from a human donor in a cohort sampled during active COVID-19. The DNA of the CDR3 is TGTGCCAGTAGTCGGGGGTTGAGCACAGATACGCAGTATTTT. Translation: CASSRGLSTDTQYF.